This entry concerns a single T cell receptor beta chain. Measured with immunoSEQ multiplex PCR; TCRdb has only the in-frame clones, and not every one. Of under 200,000 clones listed, around 94% were seen once; the top ten hold around 13%. The CDR3 totals 14 residues. The sample is drawn from a study of control samples from healthy donors and cancer patients. The TCR originated in a man between 60 and 75 years old with colorectal cancer. The sample comprised PBMCs. The chain is built from TRBV21-1 and TRBJ1-1. TRBV21-1 is a recognized pseudogene. The CDR3 sequence: CASSRDTAGTEAFF. CDR3 DNA sequence: TGTGCCAGCAGCAGGGACACCGCGGGGACTGAAGCTTTCTTT.